The entry that follows covers one TCR beta chain sequence. As yet, its antigen is unknown. In making TCR cDNA, 5'RACE template switching added a universal primer site and UMIs to it. TCRdb redid the calling of the 5' RACE reads with MiXCR, one entry per CDR3 protein. The sample includes roughly 400,000 distinct CDR3 sequences, 15% to 20% seen only once; the top ten take roughly a sixth. The data derive from a study of T cells after yellow fever vaccination. Whole-study context: SMART-Seq v4 Ultra Low Input handled preparation of low-cell-number fractions. Study-wide findings and caveats: At under 98% for CD4 and around 91% for CD8, most primary-vaccination clones showed up again after the booster.

CDR1 and CDR2 (germline): KGHSH, LQKENI. The CDR3 consists of 11 residues. The V and J ends lost 2 bases and 15 bases respectively, with 11 bases between them. This receptor was identified in a man between 18 and 29 years old who received the YFV17D yellow fever vaccine. V and J are TRBV18 and TRBJ1-5; D remains ambiguous. The sequenced sample was PBMCs, obtained before the yellow fever booster vaccination. CDR3 protein: CASSPGRGRHF. The DNA of the CDR3 is TGTGCCAGCTCACCAGGGAGAGGACGGCATTTT. Based on the CDR3 plus reference TRBV18 and TRBJ1-5, the full variable domain is NAGVMQNPRHLVRRRGQEARLRCSPMKGHSHVYWYRQLPEEGLKFMVYLQKENIIDESGMPKERFSAEFPKEGPSILRIQQVVRGDSAAYFCASSPGRGRHFGDGTRLSIL.